This T cell receptor beta chain was obtained from a study of T cells in Graves' hyperthyroidism and ophthalmopathy. This clonotype was observed many times. The antigen is not known. In patients aged 18 to 65, hyperthyroidism was newly diagnosed, with duration under 2 months. The CDR3 sequence is 13 residues long. The germline V gene encodes CDR1 SQVTM and CDR2 ANQGSEA. V lost 4 bases, J lost 3 bases, and 10 bases lay in between. The CDR3 regions of TCR beta were amplified from RNA transcripts. During a first-round RT-PCR of the TCR CDR3, the HTBI primer set was used. TCRdb itself ran the multiplex PCR reads through MiXCR, one entry per CDR3 protein. The sample has fewer than 750,000 distinct CDR3 sequences, 35% to 55% seen once. Study-level results: Ophthalmopathy was told apart from stable hyperthyroidism by a 13 V-J model. The model forecast ophthalmopathy, anticipating it by a median around 6.5 months before onset.

The sequence came from a woman younger than 35 with Graves' hyperthyroidism. Specimen: peripheral blood or thyroid tissue (not recorded which). The chain carries TRBV29-1 and TRBJ1-3; a weak D match, TRBD1 (6 bases). The CDR3 DNA sequence: TGCAGCGTTGTTACAGGGAATGGAAACACCATATATTTT. Its translation: CSVVTGNGNTIYF.